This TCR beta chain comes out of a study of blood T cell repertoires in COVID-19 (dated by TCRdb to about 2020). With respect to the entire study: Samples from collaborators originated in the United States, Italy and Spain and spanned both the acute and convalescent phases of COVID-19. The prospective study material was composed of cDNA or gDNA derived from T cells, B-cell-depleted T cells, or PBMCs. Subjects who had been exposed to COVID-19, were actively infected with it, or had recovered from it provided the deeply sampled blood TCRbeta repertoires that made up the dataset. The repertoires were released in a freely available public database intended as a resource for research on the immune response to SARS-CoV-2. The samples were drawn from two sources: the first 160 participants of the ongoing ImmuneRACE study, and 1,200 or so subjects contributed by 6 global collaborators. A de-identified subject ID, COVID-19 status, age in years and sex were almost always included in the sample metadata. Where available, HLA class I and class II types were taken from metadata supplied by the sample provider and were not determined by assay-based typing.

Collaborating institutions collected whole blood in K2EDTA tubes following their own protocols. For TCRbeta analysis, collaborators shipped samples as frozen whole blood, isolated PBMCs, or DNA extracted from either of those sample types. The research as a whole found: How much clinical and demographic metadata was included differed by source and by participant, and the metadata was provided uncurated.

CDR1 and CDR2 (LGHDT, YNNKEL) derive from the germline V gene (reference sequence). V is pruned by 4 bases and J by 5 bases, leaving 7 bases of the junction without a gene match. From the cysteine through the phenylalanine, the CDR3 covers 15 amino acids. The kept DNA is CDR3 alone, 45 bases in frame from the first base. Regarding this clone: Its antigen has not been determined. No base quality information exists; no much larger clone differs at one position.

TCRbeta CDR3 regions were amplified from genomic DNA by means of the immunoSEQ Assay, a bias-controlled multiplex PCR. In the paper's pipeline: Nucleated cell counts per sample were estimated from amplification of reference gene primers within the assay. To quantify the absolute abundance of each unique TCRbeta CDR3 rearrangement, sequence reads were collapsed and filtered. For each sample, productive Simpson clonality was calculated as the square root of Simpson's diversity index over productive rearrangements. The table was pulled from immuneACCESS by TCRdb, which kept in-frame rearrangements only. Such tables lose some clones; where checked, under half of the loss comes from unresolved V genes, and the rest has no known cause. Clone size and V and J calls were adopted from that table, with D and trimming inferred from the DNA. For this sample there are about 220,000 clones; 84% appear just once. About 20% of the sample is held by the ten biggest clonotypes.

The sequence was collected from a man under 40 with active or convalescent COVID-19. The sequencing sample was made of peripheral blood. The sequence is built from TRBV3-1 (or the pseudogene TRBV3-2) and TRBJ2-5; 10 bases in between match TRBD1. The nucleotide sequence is TGTGCCAGCAGCCCAAGGGACAGGGGCATCGAGACCCAGTACTTC. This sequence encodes CASSPRDRGIETQYF.